A single sample is the source of the 30 T cell receptor beta chains below, sequenced in a study. TCRdb ran MiXCR on the 5' RACE reads and lists one entry per CDR3 protein. The sample has 650 to 850 distinct CDR3 sequences, 9.2% seen once. Material for sequencing was total memory T cells from blood PBMCs. As for subset: transitional memory CD4+ T cells. All receptors come from a male donor with HIV.

This rearrangement joins TRBV6-1 to TRBJ2-1; D gene uncertain. CDR3 length: 11 amino acids. The germline V and J ends were trimmed by 6 bases and 5 bases, with 5 bases remaining between them. The germline CDR1 and CDR2 sequences are MNHNS and SASEGT. CDR3 loop: CASRLNNEQFF. CDR3 nucleotide sequence: TGTGCCAGCAGACTGAACAATGAGCAGTTCTTC.

This clonotype is large within its sample. This chain uses TRBV6-5 with TRBJ2-3; 8 bases match TRBD2. Looked up from germline, CDR1 is MNHEY and CDR2 is SVGAGI. The CDR3 runs to 16 residues. J gave up 1 base and V 4 bases, and 7 bases lay outside the gene matches. DNA for the CDR3: TGTGCCAGCAGTTTGGACGGAGCGGGGGGCACAGATACGCAGTATTTT. Its protein is CASSLDGAGGTDTQYF.

This clonotype was seen a few times. The J gene is TRBJ2-7, the V gene TRBV21-1; the D call of TRBD2 is as the table states it, not checked on the DNA. TRBV21-1 is reported as a pseudogene. There are 13 residues in the CDR3. CDR3 loop: CASSKREGYEQYF. CDR3 nucleotides: TGTGCCAGCAGCAAACGGGAGGGGTACGAGCAGTACTTC.

The chain joins TRBV10-1 to TRBJ2-1; 12 positions match TRBD2. J lost 2 bases, V lost 8 bases, and 7 bases had no gene match. The CDR3 sequence is 16 residues long. From germline, CDR1 is WNHNN and CDR2 SYGVQD (reference sequence). The CDR3 here is CASASGRATAYNEQFF. Here the CDR3 DNA reads TGCGCCAGCGCTAGCGGGAGGGCAACGGCCTACAATGAGCAGTTCTTC.

By share, this clonotype counts as large (0.1 to 1%). V gene TRBV30 combines with J gene TRBJ1-3; D unresolved. Between the trimmed V and J ends, which lost 3 bases and 0 bases, there was a span of 12 bases. The CDR3 is 15 amino acids. The germline gives CDR1 GTSNPN, CDR2 SVGIG (reference sequence). The CDR3 DNA follows: TGTGCCTGGAGAAATTGGGCGAACTCTGGAAACACCATATATTTT. Translated: CAWRNWANSGNTIYF.

J is TRBJ2-7 and V is TRBV7-9; no clear D. Per the germline V gene, CDR1 is SEHNR and CDR2 is FQNEAQ (reference sequence). V dropped 2 bases and J dropped 6 bases, with 14 bases sitting between them. This CDR3 contains 14 residues. The CDR3 DNA is TGTGCCAGCAGCTTAAGACGGCTGGAATCCGAGCAGTACTTC. The encoded protein is CASSLRRLESEQYF.

The chain recombines TRBV15 with TRBJ2-5, with D perhaps matching TRBD1 or TRBD2 (6 bases each). The CDR3 consists of 15 residues. The V and J ends lost 3 bases and 5 bases respectively, with 16 bases between them. CDR1 and CDR2 (germline): LNHNV, YYDKDF (reference sequence). The CDR3 coding sequence is TGTGCCACCAGCAGGGATCGAGGGGGGAGGGAGACCCAGTACTTC. It encodes CATSRDRGGRETQYF.

The rearrangement joins TRBV15 to TRBJ2-1; 10 nucleotides line up with TRBD2. Per germline, CDR1 LNHNV and CDR2 YYDKDF (reference sequence). Trimming at V came to 4 bases and at J to 2 bases, leaving 5 bases not matched to a gene. The CDR3 is made up of 16 amino acids. The DNA of the CDR3 is TGTGCCACCAGCATCCCAGCGGGGGGGACCTACAATGAGCAGTTCTTC. This codes for CATSIPAGGTYNEQFF. Supplemented by reference TRBV15 and TRBJ2-1, the full variable domain reads DAMVIQNPRYQVTQFGKPVTLSCSQTLNHNVMYWYQQKSSQAPKLLFHYYDKDFNNEADTPDNFQSRRPNTSFCFLDIRSPGLGDTAMYLCATSIPAGGTYNEQFFGPGTRLTVL.

This sequence joins TRBV28 and TRBJ1-5; D is possibly TRBD1 (6 bases). The CDR3 is 14 amino acids. CDR1 MDHEN and CDR2 SYDVKM come from the germline V gene. The germline V and J ends were trimmed by 8 bases and 6 bases, with 17 bases remaining between them. In DNA, the CDR3 is TGTGCCAGCGGGGTGTCGCAGGGGTCTCAGCCCCAGCATTTT. Amino acid sequence: CASGVSQGSQPQHF.

This clonotype is termed large. The chain is built from TRBV6-1 and TRBJ1-1, with D unresolved. This CDR3 has 14 amino acids. Germline V gene data show CDR1 as MNHNS and CDR2 as SASEGT. V was pared by 5 bases and J by 6 bases, with 16 bases between. The DNA for the CDR3 is TGTGCCAGCAGTCCGACTGACGTCCCACCTGAAGCTTTCTTT. It codes for CASSPTDVPPEAFF.

Relative to its sample, this clonotype is large. CDR3 DNA sequence: TGTGCCAGCAGTTACTCATCCAGTGTCAATTCACCCCTCCACTTT. This codes for CASSYSSSVNSPLHF. The rearrangement links TRBV6-5 to TRBJ1-6; D call uncertain. Germline V CDR1 and CDR2: MNHEY, SVGAGI. There are 15 residues in the CDR3. V lost 0 bases and J 7 bases, leaving 10 bases between the germline ends.

The chain is built from TRBV30 and TRBJ1-1, with D maybe TRBD1 (5 bases). The CDR3 contains 12 residues. Germline V CDR1 and CDR2: GTSNPN, SVGIG (reference sequence). Trimming shortened V by 8 bases and J by 7 bases, and 17 bases separated the two germline ends. CDR3 in amino acids: CAGGRGSIEAFF. CDR3 DNA: TGTGCCGGGGGAAGGGGCAGCATTGAAGCTTTCTTT.

This clonotype is labeled as large (0.1 to 1%). V is TRBV7-9 and J is TRBJ1-4; the match to TRBD1 covers 7 bases. This CDR3 spans 16 amino acids. Trimming took 10 bases from V and 0 from J; bases not matched to a gene: 11. Germline values: CDR1 SEHNR, CDR2 FQNEAQ (reference sequence). CDR3 DNA sequence: TGTGCCATCCAGGGGGGGTCTCCAGCAACTAATGAAAAACTGTTTTTT. It codes for CAIQGGSPATNEKLFF. Full variable domain (rest looked up from reference TRBV7-9 and TRBJ1-4): DTGVSQNPRHKITKRGQNVTFRCDPISEHNRLYWYRQTLGQGPEFLTYFQNEAQLEKSRLLSDRFSAERPKGSFSTLEIQRTEQGDSAMYLCAIQGGSPATNEKLFFGSGTQLSVL.

This clonotype is large (0.1 to 1%) by share. The rearrangement links TRBV11-3 to TRBJ2-5; TRBD2 matches at 7 bases. The CDR3 has 13 amino acids. V was clipped by 5 bases and J by 5 bases; unmatched bases: 5. Germline V gives CDR1 SGHNT, CDR2 YENEEA. CDR3 in DNA: TGTGCCAGCAGCCGGGACTACCGTGAGACCCAGTACTTC. Its protein product is CASSRDYRETQYF.

This clonotype was observed a few times. V and J are TRBV18 and TRBJ2-2, with 9 bases fitting TRBD2. J lost 5 bases, V lost 3 bases, and 4 bases had no gene match. The CDR3 length is 15 residues. The germline gives CDR1 KGHSH, CDR2 LQKENI. The CDR3 sequence: CASSPLAGSTGELFF. CDR3 coding DNA: TGTGCCAGCTCACCTCTAGCGGGGAGTACCGGGGAGCTGTTTTTT. Combining the CDR3 with reference TRBV18 and TRBJ2-2 gives the whole variable domain NAGVMQNPRHLVRRRGQEARLRCSPMKGHSHVYWYRQLPEEGLKFMVYLQKENIIDESGMPKERFSAEFPKEGPSILRIQQVVRGDSAAYFCASSPLAGSTGELFFGEGSRLTVL.

Judged by abundance, this clonotype is large. The chain is built from TRBV29-1 and TRBJ2-3; D gene ambiguous. Germline V gene lookup returns CDR1 SQVTM and CDR2 ANQGSEA. This CDR3 has 12 amino acids. Between the trimmed V and J ends, which lost 5 bases and 3 bases, there was a span of 9 bases. The CDR3 DNA reads TGCAGCGTTCGCAAACAGACAGATACGCAGTATTTT. Translating gives CSVRKQTDTQYF.

This sequence joins TRBV6-4 and TRBJ2-5, with D perhaps TRBD1 (5 bases). V gave up 0 bases and J gave up 5 bases, with 7 bases separating them. The CDR3 loop spans 13 amino acids. The germline gives CDR1 MRHNA, CDR2 SNTAGT. CDR3 residues: CASSDSAGETQYF. CDR3 nucleotide sequence: TGTGCCAGCAGTGACTCGGCAGGGGAGACCCAGTACTTC.

CDR3 nucleotide sequence: TGTGCACAAGACATAACCTACCAAGAGACCCAGTACTTC. The encoded protein is CAQDITYQETQYF. The V gene is TRBV11-3, the J gene TRBJ2-5, with D unclear. The length of the CDR3 is 13 residues. CDR1 is SGHNT and CDR2 is YENEEA in the germline V gene.

This clonotype has just a few counts. The V and J genes are TRBV20-1 and TRBJ2-1, with 10 bases matching TRBD1. Trimming removed 3 bases from V and 6 bases from J; junction bases left unmatched: 2. Germline CDR1 DFQATT, CDR2 SNEGSKA (reference sequence). CDR3 length: 13 amino acids. The CDR3 reads CSARTGGPNEQFF. DNA for the CDR3: TGCAGTGCTAGGACAGGGGGCCCCAATGAGCAGTTCTTC.

This clonotype is labeled as large. V gene TRBV6-5 combines with J gene TRBJ2-5; 12 bases align to TRBD1. CDR1 is MNHEY, CDR2 SVGAGI, per germline. Germline trimming cut 6 bases from V and 5 bases from J; bases unmatched to any gene: 10. The CDR3 length is 16 residues. CDR3 sequence reads: CASRSKSGTGGETQYF. DNA of the CDR3: TGTGCCAGCAGGTCTAAAAGCGGGACAGGGGGCGAGACCCAGTACTTC.

The chain carries TRBV5-1 and TRBJ2-5; 7 bases map to TRBD1. V dropped 1 base and J dropped 5; count of bases not matched to a gene: 8. Germline V lookup: CDR1 SGHRS, CDR2 YFSETQ. The CDR3 length is 15 residues. DNA for the CDR3: TGCGCCAGCAGCTTGTTCCGGGACAGATGGGAGACCCAGTACTTC. This translates into CASSLFRDRWETQYF.

This clonotype was observed a few times. The chain couples TRBV6-5 to TRBJ2-1; 7 nucleotides agree with TRBD2. The junction had 13 bases not matched to a gene; V was cut back by 3 bases and J by 14 bases. From germline, CDR1 is MNHEY and CDR2 SVGAGI. The CDR3 has 14 amino acids. In DNA, the CDR3 is TGTGCCAGCAGTTATCTCTCACCCGGGACTACCAAGTTCTTC. Protein product: CASSYLSPGTTKFF.

This clonotype qualifies as large (0.1 to 1%). This chain joins TRBV6-1 and TRBJ1-2, with a tentative D call TRBD1 (5 bases). The CDR3 is 13 residues long. The germline CDR1 and CDR2 sequences are MNHNS and SASEGT. With 6 bases removed from V and 3 bases from J, the gap between germline ends came to 11 bases. CDR3 bases: TGTGCCAGCAGCAGGGACTTCTACTATGGCTACACCTTC. Protein product: CASSRDFYYGYTF.

V usage is TRBV5-1 and J usage is TRBJ2-2, with D possibly matching TRBD1 (7 bases). V lost 5 bases, J lost 2 bases, and 13 bases lay in between. The CDR3 is 15 amino acids. The V gene's germline CDR1 is SGHRS and CDR2 YFSETQ. The CDR3 reads CASSRQGGNTGELFF. In nucleotides, the CDR3 is TGCGCCAGCAGTAGACAGGGAGGTAACACCGGGGAGCTGTTTTTT.

The V call is TRBV7-2, the J call TRBJ1-1; D unclear. Germline CDR1 SGHTA, CDR2 FQGNSA. This CDR3 spans 15 amino acids. Trimming left V 1 base short and J 1 base short, with 10 bases between. CDR3 residues: CASSLERGSNTEAFF. CDR3 coding DNA: TGTGCCAGCAGCTTAGAAAGAGGGTCGAACACTGAAGCTTTCTTT. The whole variable domain, filled in from reference TRBV7-2 and TRBJ1-1, reads GAGVSQSPSNKVTEKGKDVELRCDPISGHTALYWYRQSLGQGLEFLIYFQGNSAPDKSGLPSDRFSAERTGGSVSTLTIQRTQQEDSAVYLCASSLERGSNTEAFFGQGTRLTVV.

The table lists this clonotype with a few counts. This chain uses TRBV29-1 with TRBJ1-1; D gene unclear. CDR1 is SQVTM, CDR2 ANQGSEA, per germline. V lost 7 bases and J 7 bases, leaving 16 bases between the germline ends. This CDR3 spans 12 amino acids. The CDR3: CSALMVGNEAFF. CDR3 in DNA: TGCAGCGCCCTAATGGTGGGAAATGAAGCTTTCTTT.

This clonotype ranks as large. The rearrangement uses TRBV14 and TRBJ2-1; 9 nucleotides agree with TRBD1. The V gene end was trimmed by 4 bases and the J gene end by 4 bases; junction bases not matched to a gene: 8. The CDR3 runs 16 residues. In germline, CDR1 is SGHDN, CDR2 FVKESK. This CDR3 reads CASSRRDRVGYNEQFF. The CDR3 nucleotides read TGTGCCAGCAGCCGCCGGGACAGGGTTGGGTACAATGAGCAGTTCTTC.

V and J are TRBV20-1 and TRBJ2-6; D is undetermined. Looked up from germline, CDR1 is DFQATT and CDR2 is SNEGSKA (reference sequence). The V end was cut by 3 bases, the J end by 0 bases, with 6 bases between. This CDR3 is 14 amino acids long. The CDR3 DNA sequence: TGCAGTGCTAGTCGCTACTCTGGGGCCAACGTCCTGACTTTC. Translated: CSASRYSGANVLTF.

By proportion, this clonotype is large (0.1 to 1%). J is TRBJ1-5 and V is TRBV10-1; no clear D. The germline V gene has CDR1 WNHNN and CDR2 SYGVQD (reference sequence). The CDR3 has 10 residues. V shed 9 bases and J shed 7 bases, with 7 bases lying between them. The CDR3 here is CASPGQPQHF. The CDR3 DNA sequence: TGCGCCAGTCCGGGGCAGCCCCAGCATTTT.

By its share, this clonotype is large. The rearrangement uses TRBV6-1 and TRBJ1-5; 7 bases line up with TRBD1. J gave up 1 base and V 4 bases, and 7 bases lay outside the gene matches. CDR1 and CDR2 from the germline V gene are MNHNS and SASEGT. The CDR3 is 16 amino acids. CDR3 bases: TGTGCCAGCAGTGCACGACAGGGACCCAGCAATCAGCCCCAGCATTTT. Translation: CASSARQGPSNQPQHF.